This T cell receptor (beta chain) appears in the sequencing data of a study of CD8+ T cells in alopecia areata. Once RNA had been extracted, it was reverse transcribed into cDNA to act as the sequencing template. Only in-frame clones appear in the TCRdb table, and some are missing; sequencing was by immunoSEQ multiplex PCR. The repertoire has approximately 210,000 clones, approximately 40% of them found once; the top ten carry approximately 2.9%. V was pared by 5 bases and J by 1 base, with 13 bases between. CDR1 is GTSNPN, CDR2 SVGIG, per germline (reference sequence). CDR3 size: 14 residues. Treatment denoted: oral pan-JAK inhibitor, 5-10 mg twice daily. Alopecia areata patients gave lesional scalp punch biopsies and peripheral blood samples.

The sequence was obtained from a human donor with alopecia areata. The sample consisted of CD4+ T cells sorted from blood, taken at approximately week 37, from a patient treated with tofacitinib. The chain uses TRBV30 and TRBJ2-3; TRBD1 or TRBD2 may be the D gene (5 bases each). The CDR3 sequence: CAWQRGVGTDTQYF. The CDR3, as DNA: TGTGCCTGGCAGAGGGGAGTCGGCACAGATACGCAGTATTTT. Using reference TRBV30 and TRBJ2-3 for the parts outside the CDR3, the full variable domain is SQTIHQWPATLVQPVGSPLSLECTVEGTSNPNLYWYRQAAGRGLQLLFYSVGIGQISSEVPQNLSASRPQDRQFILSSKKLLLSDSGFYLCAWQRGVGTDTQYFGPGTRLTVL.